This is a list of T cell receptor beta chains from one sample in a study of regulatory T cells in long-lasting Graves disease. TCRdb reanalysed the multiplex PCR reads using MiXCR and keeps one entry per CDR3 protein. The data contain approximately 560,000 distinct CDR3 sequences, around 15% of them seen just once; the ten biggest clones take up about 12%. These data were likewise used in another study, on T cells in Graves' hyperthyroidism and ophthalmopathy.

The input for sequencing was peripheral blood mononuclear cells (PBMCs), taken at new diagnosis, from a patient treated with antithyroid drugs. The source of these receptors is a man aged 18 to 29 with Graves disease. The CDR3 runs from the conserved cysteine through the conserved F or W. Each record gives: D gene, clone size, J gene, V gene, CDR3 protein, CDR3 DNA. D genes are given only for firm matches. Clone size is given for some rows only: seen once, a few or many times, or a class if the clone is expanded.

>NA|few|TRBJ2-7|TRBV2
CASSEASQSSYEQYF
TGTGCCAGCAGTGAAGCGTCACAAAGCTCCTACGAGCAGTACTTC
>TRBD1|many|TRBJ1-5|TRBV6-1
CASSEATGVQHF
TGTGCCAGCAGTGAAGCAACAGGGGTCCAGCATTTT
>TRBD1|NA|TRBJ2-1|TRBV30
CAWSTGTGVGEQFF
TGTGCCTGGAGTACCGGGACAGGGGTAGGTGAGCAGTTCTTC
>TRBD2|NA|TRBJ2-4|TRBV2
CASMPPAGEGKNIQYF
TGTGCCAGCATGCCCCCAGCGGGAGAAGGTAAAAACATTCAGTACTTC
>NA|many|TRBJ1-5|TRBV5-5
CASSLRAGNSNQPQHF
TGTGCCAGCAGCTTGAGGGCAGGCAATAGCAATCAGCCCCAGCATTTT
>NA|NA|TRBJ2-1|TRBV6-1
CASRFRDQSYNEQFF
TGTGCCAGCAGATTTCGGGACCAATCCTACAATGAGCAGTTCTTC
>NA|many|TRBJ2-2|TRBV7-9
CASSPILAREELFF
TGTGCCAGCAGCCCCATACTAGCCCGCGAGGAGCTGTTTTTT
>TRBD1|many|TRBJ2-7|TRBV28
CASSLPPDRGFYEQYF
TGTGCCAGCAGTTTGCCCCCGGACAGGGGGTTCTACGAGCAGTACTTC
>TRBD2|many|TRBJ2-3|TRBV28
CASSSSGGTDTQYF
TGTGCCAGCAGTTCTAGCGGGGGGACAGATACGCAGTATTTT
>TRBD2|few|TRBJ2-7|TRBV20-1
CSARSGTSGSEQYF
TGCAGTGCTAGATCAGGGACTAGCGGGAGCGAGCAGTACTTC
>NA|many|TRBJ1-1|TRBV9
CASSPHRTGNTEAFF
TGTGCCAGCAGCCCGCACCGGACGGGGAACACTGAAGCTTTCTTT
>NA|few|TRBJ2-7|TRBV19
CASSQQLGYEQYF
TGTGCCAGTAGCCAACAGCTGGGGTACGAGCAGTACTTC
>TRBD1|once|TRBJ2-7|TRBV6-1
CAYRDRGSYEQYF
TGTGCCTACCGGGACAGGGGCTCCTACGAGCAGTACTTC
>NA|many|TRBJ2-1|TRBV7-2
CASSPQERSYNEQFF
TGTGCCAGCAGCCCCCAGGAGCGGTCCTACAATGAGCAGTTCTTC
>NA|NA|TRBJ2-5|TRBV20-1
CSARDTRGRWTQYF
TGCAGTGCTAGAGATACCCGCGGACGATGGACCCAGTACTTC
>NA|many|TRBJ1-1|TRBV28
CASTPSGKTNTEAFF
TGTGCCAGCACCCCATCAGGGAAGACGAACACTGAAGCTTTCTTT
>NA|many|TRBJ1-5|TRBV28
CASSAVYSNQPQHF
TGTGCCAGCAGCGCGGTGTATAGCAATCAGCCCCAGCATTTT
>NA|NA|TRBJ1-6|TRBV20-1
CSARDPGGGSPLHF
TGCAGTGCTAGAGATCCCGGGGGAGGTTCACCCCTCCACTTT
>TRBD2|NA|TRBJ2-1|TRBV4-1
CASSQDGTSRYNEQFF
TGCGCCAGCAGCCAAGACGGGACTAGCCGATACAATGAGCAGTTCTTC
>NA|NA|TRBJ1-5|TRBV4-1
CASSQETGGSNQPQHF
TGCGCCAGCAGCCAAGAAACGGGGGGCAGCAATCAGCCCCAGCATTTT
>TRBD1|NA|TRBJ2-7|TRBV5-1
CASSPGTGFEYEQYF
TGCGCCAGCAGCCCTGGGACAGGGTTTGAGTACGAGCAGTACTTC
>NA|many|TRBJ2-7|TRBV5-5
CASSPGFYEQYF
TGTGCCAGCAGCCCGGGGTTCTACGAGCAGTACTTC
>TRBD2|many|TRBJ2-7|TRBV11-2
CASILSSLASGYEQYF
TGTGCCAGCATCTTATCTTCCCTGGCTAGCGGATACGAGCAGTACTTC
>NA|NA|TRBJ2-7|TRBV20-1
CSARDMRDPLNEQYF
TGCAGTGCTAGAGATATGCGGGACCCCCTTAACGAGCAGTACTTC
>TRBD2|NA|TRBJ2-1|TRBV7-9
CASSSSGGMEEQFF
TGTGCCAGCAGCTCAAGCGGGGGGATGGAGGAGCAGTTCTTC
>NA|few|TRBJ2-1|TRBV19
CATTWTSSSYNEQFF
TGTGCCACTACCTGGACTTCGAGCTCCTACAATGAGCAGTTCTTC
>NA|NA|TRBJ1-2|TRBV6-1
CASSDWGAGGYTF
TGTGCCAGCAGTGATTGGGGGGCCGGTGGCTACACCTTC
>NA|many|TRBJ2-1|TRBV5-1
CASSVTGTEQFF
TGCGCCAGCAGCGTTACCGGGACAGAGCAGTTCTTC
>NA|NA|TRBJ1-1|TRBV27
CASSEYQGGAEAFF
TGTGCCAGCAGTGAATATCAGGGAGGCGCTGAAGCTTTCTTT
>TRBD1|many|TRBJ1-1|TRBV3-1
CASSQGTGWAGGTEAFF
TGTGCCAGCAGCCAAGGGACAGGCTGGGCGGGAGGCACTGAAGCTTTCTTT
>NA|many|TRBJ1-4|TRBV28
CASSRLGGFGNEKLFF
TGTGCCAGCAGCCGTTTGGGTGGCTTCGGGAATGAAAAACTGTTTTTT
>TRBD2|many|TRBJ2-1|TRBV12-3/TRBV12-4
CASSTSGKMSEQFF
TGTGCCAGCAGTACTAGCGGGAAGATGAGTGAGCAGTTCTTC
>NA|few|TRBJ1-2|TRBV6-1
CASNRPGQNYGYTF
TGTGCCAGCAACCGCCCTGGACAGAACTATGGCTACACCTTC
>NA|many|TRBJ2-1|TRBV6-1
CASSEEARSYNEQFF
TGTGCCAGCAGTGAAGAGGCCCGATCCTACAATGAGCAGTTCTTC
>NA|many|TRBJ2-5|TRBV12-3/TRBV12-4
CASQVGGGLQETQYF
TGTGCCAGCCAAGTGGGTGGGGGACTGCAAGAGACCCAGTACTTC
>NA|NA|TRBJ2-2|TRBV7-9
CAVTGGELFF
TGTGCGGTCACGGGCGGGGAGCTGTTTTTT
>TRBD2|many|TRBJ2-1|TRBV2
CASSAQRGSYNEQFF
TGTGCCAGCAGTGCTCAGCGGGGCTCCTACAATGAGCAGTTCTTC
>NA|NA|TRBJ2-1|TRBV6-2/TRBV6-3
CASSYFGTGSYNEQFF
TGTGCCAGCAGTTACTTCGGGACGGGTTCCTACAATGAGCAGTTCTTC
>TRBD1|many|TRBJ1-1|TRBV3-1
CASSQEWTGGTEAFF
TGTGCCAGCAGCCAAGAGTGGACAGGGGGCACTGAAGCTTTCTTT
>TRBD1|many|TRBJ2-2|TRBV2
CASSPDRANTGELFF
TGTGCCAGCAGTCCCGACAGGGCGAACACCGGGGAGCTGTTTTTT
>TRBD2|few|TRBJ2-4|TRBV11-2
CASSLEGRVLNIQYF
TGTGCCAGCAGCTTAGAGGGGAGGGTTTTGAACATTCAGTACTTC
>TRBD2|NA|TRBJ2-1|TRBV6-1
CASNQGLAPNNEQFF
TGTGCCAGCAACCAGGGACTAGCGCCGAACAATGAGCAGTTCTTC
>NA|many|TRBJ1-1|TRBV13
CASIHSGTEAFF
TGTGCCAGCATCCACAGTGGGACTGAAGCTTTCTTT
>TRBD1|few|TRBJ2-7|TRBV9
CASSVAPGQGGYEQYF
TGTGCCAGCAGCGTAGCTCCGGGACAGGGTGGCTACGAGCAGTACTTC
>TRBD2|NA|TRBJ2-1|TRBV3-1
CASSRVAGGPSNEQFF
TGTGCCAGCAGTCGGGTAGCGGGAGGGCCTAGTAATGAGCAGTTCTTC
>NA|few|TRBJ1-2|TRBV12-3/TRBV12-4
CASSLSSGYTF
TGTGCCAGCAGTTTGTCGTCGGGCTACACCTTC
>TRBD2|many|TRBJ2-7|TRBV20-1
CSARDAGGATYEQYF
TGCAGTGCTAGAGACGCGGGAGGCGCAACCTACGAGCAGTACTTC
>TRBD1|NA|TRBJ1-1|TRBV6-1
CASSPGTGWGEAFF
TGTGCCAGCAGTCCCGGGACAGGTTGGGGTGAAGCTTTCTTT
>NA|many|TRBJ2-7|TRBV28
CASSSWTVEQYF
TGTGCCAGCAGTTCATGGACAGTCGAGCAGTACTTC
>TRBD2|many|TRBJ2-3|TRBV20-1
CSARPLAGGVKQYF
TGCAGTGCTAGACCTCTAGCGGGAGGGGTAAAGCAGTATTTT
>NA|few|TRBJ1-4|TRBV4-1
CASSQRTDEKLFF
TGCGCCAGCAGCCAACGGACAGATGAAAAACTGTTTTTT
>TRBD2|NA|TRBJ2-3|TRBV4-1
CASSQARLAGGADTQYF
TGCGCCAGCAGCCAAGCGCGACTAGCGGGGGGGGCAGATACGCAGTATTTT
>TRBD1|many|TRBJ2-2|TRBV9
CASSVNRQGTDTGELFF
TGTGCCAGCAGCGTAAATAGACAGGGGACGGACACCGGGGAGCTGTTTTTT
>NA|many|TRBJ2-5|TRBV6-9
CASNQSSKKGPETQYF
TGCGCCAGCAACCAATCATCAAAGAAGGGACCGGAGACCCAGTACTTC
>NA|many|TRBJ2-7|TRBV20-1
CSAREPDEVLYEQYF
TGCAGTGCTAGAGAGCCCGACGAGGTGTTATACGAGCAGTACTTC
>TRBD2|NA|TRBJ2-3|TRBV3-1
CASSQIFLGLAGPTDTQYF
TGTGCCAGCAGCCAAATTTTCTTGGGACTAGCGGGACCCACAGATACGCAGTATTTT
>NA|many|TRBJ2-1|TRBV12-3/TRBV12-4
CASSFRGSHEQFF
TGTGCCAGCAGTTTTCGGGGGTCCCATGAGCAGTTCTTC